This TCR beta chain was identified during a study of a mutant IDH1 vaccine in newly diagnosed glioma. Assay: immunoSEQ multiplex PCR; the TCRdb copy retains only in-frame clones and omits some. The sample shows some 37,000 clones, about 80% of them seen only once. Time point defined: week 5, during vaccination. In the vaccine, a single dose held 300 ug of the mutant IDH1 20-mer peptide, along with topical imiquimod. This clone has a handful of counts. Antigen specificity is unknown. V lost 5 bases and J 10 bases, leaving 15 bases between the germline ends. Germline V gene lookup returns CDR1 SEHNR and CDR2 FQNEAQ (reference sequence). The CDR3 is 14 amino acids.

This chain uses TRBV7-9 with TRBJ1-6; the D gene is possibly TRBD1 (6 bases). The receptor comes from a man aged 35 to 55 with glioma. The source material was PBMCs, sampled from a glioma patient whose treatment included an IDH1 peptide vaccine. CDR3 sequence: CASSEDSFGSPLHF. Here the CDR3 DNA reads TGTGCCAGCAGCGAGGACAGCTTTGGGTCACCCCTCCACTTT.